This TCR beta chain was observed in a study of shared clonotypes between healthy human individuals. The study, taken as a whole, reports: Tissues were not sampled, only blood, and their repertoires likely differ.

Unsorted PBMC DNA was sequenced on ten immunoSEQ deep assay plates. The assay was immunoSEQ multiplex PCR, and TCRdb's table has in-frame clones only and misses some. The sample lists about 510,000 clones, approximately 79% occurring once. Concerning this clone: The target antigen is unknown.

The CDR3 has 20 residues. Per germline, CDR1 SGHRS and CDR2 YFSETQ. J gave up 1 base and V 7 bases, and 15 bases lay outside the gene matches. Sample: PBMCs. The chain employs TRBV5-1 and TRBJ2-1; 15 nucleotides line up with TRBD2. The clonotype comes from a woman aged 40 to 50 in good health. Some clones in this sample may be carry-over from other donors' samples. The DNA of the CDR3 is TGCGCCAGCTCTTACCTCGGACTAGCGGGAGGGGGAGTGTCCTACAATGAGCAGTTCTTC. Its protein is CASSYLGLAGGGVSYNEQFF.